This T cell receptor (beta chain) appears in the sequencing data of a study of T cells expressing NK-cell markers. Overall study: The authors derived TCR beta repertoires from sorted CD3+CD56+NKG2C+, CD3+CD56+NKG2C- and CD3+CD56-NKG2C+ T cells. Sequenced donors, eight in total, included seven who were HCMV-seropositive and one who was seronegative. Whole-study findings and limits: The study did not resolve the HCMV specificity of expanded NKG2C+ T cell clones. A few of the donors also had these clonotypes leading their CD3+CD56-NKG2C+ fraction.

About this clonotype: Antigen unknown.

TCRdb re-called the 5' RACE reads and gives one entry per CDR3 protein, without DNA. The repertoire shows over 250,000 distinct CDR3 sequences; the top ten hold about 4.2%. The CDR3 length is 14 residues. Looked up from germline, CDR1 is LNHNV and CDR2 is YYDKDF (reference sequence). This clonotype was obtained from a woman aged 18 to 75 in good health. Sequencing was done on a sample of blood T cells: a sorted CD56 or NKG2C T cell subset, CD4+ or CD8+ T cells, or bulk PBMC T cells (not recorded which). The rearrangement links TRBV15 to TRBJ1-2; TCRdb's assignment of TRBD1 cannot be checked, as there is no DNA. CDR3 in amino acids: CATSRGQGHYGYTF.